This T cell receptor (beta chain) was recovered during a study of T cells in Graves' hyperthyroidism and ophthalmopathy. General study findings and limits: Blood held most thyroid clonotypes expanded above 0.001 frequency.

Amplified TCR beta CDR3 regions came from RNA transcripts. In the first-round RT-PCR of the TCR CDR3, the HTBI primer set was used. TCRdb reprocessed the multiplex PCR reads via MiXCR and lists one record per CDR3 protein. The table has roughly 290,000 distinct CDR3 sequences, 13% seen once. This clonotype appeared many times. The antigen remains unidentified. Clinical symptoms, serum thyroxine, TRAb, thyroid ultrasound and orbital computed tomography informed diagnoses. The CDR3 has 12 amino acids. Germline V CDR1 and CDR2: SQVTM, ANQGSEA. The J segment lost 5 bases and the V segment lost 5 bases, leaving 2 bases of the junction unmatched.

The sequence derives from a woman in her 30s with Graves' hyperthyroidism that later progressed to Graves' ophthalmopathy. The sample comprised blood. The chain is built from TRBV29-1 and TRBJ2-5; 10 nucleotides agree with TRBD2. CDR3 sequence: CSVRAGGETQYF. The CDR3, as DNA: TGCAGCGTTCGAGCGGGGGGGGAGACCCAGTACTTC.